The 5 T cell receptor beta chains below all came from one sample that was sequenced in a study of vaccination and CD4 T cells after COVID-19. Oncomine TCR Beta short-read sequencing was applied to DNA from cultured CD4+ T cells. TCRdb reprocessed the PCR reads via MiXCR and lists one record per CDR3 protein. Counted here are 16,000 or so distinct CDR3 sequences, roughly two fifths occurring once; the ten biggest clones make up roughly a sixth. No antigen has been assigned to these receptors. As for time point: late sampling 161 to 241 days after vaccination in a few convalescent patients. Sample treatment: roughly 10-day PBMC culture with coronavirus spike peptide pools or control peptides (ViraFEST assay). The sequencing used CD4+ T cells from blood, cultured in vitro, collected about 7 months after SARS-CoV-2 vaccination. Receptors originate from a human donor who had recovered from COVID-19.

This sequence joins TRBV9 and TRBJ2-7; D is perhaps TRBD1 or TRBD2 (5 bases each). CDR3 length: 15 amino acids. The V and J ends lost 0 bases and 2 bases respectively, with 12 bases between them. From germline, CDR1 is SGDLS and CDR2 YYNGEE. The CDR3 DNA sequence: TGTGCCAGCAGCGTAGAGCCGGGACGGGCCTACGAGCAGTACTTC. Amino acids: CASSVEPGRAYEQYF.

The chain is built from TRBV28 and TRBJ2-3, with 7 bases aligning to TRBD2. The V segment lost 6 bases and the J segment 2 bases; nucleotides outside the gene matches: 8. The CDR3 runs to 15 residues. From germline, CDR1 is MDHEN and CDR2 SYDVKM. Here the CDR3 DNA reads TGTGCCAGCAGCTACCAGCGGGATGACACAGATACGCAGTATTTT. It specifies CASSYQRDDTDTQYF.

The chain carries TRBV20-1 and TRBJ2-7, with TRBD2 matching over 10 bases. The CDR3 has 14 residues. CDR1 DFQATT and CDR2 SNEGSKA come from the germline V gene (reference sequence). The ends lost 0 bases at V and 7 bases at J; junction bases unmatched: 6. The CDR3 loop is CSAREGAGGQEQYF. CDR3 in DNA: TGCAGTGCTAGAGAGGGAGCGGGGGGGCAAGAGCAGTACTTC.

This clonotype was observed a few times. V gene TRBV20-1 combines with J gene TRBJ2-2; 10 bases match TRBD1. CDR1 is DFQATT and CDR2 is SNEGSKA in the germline V gene (reference sequence). Germline trimming cut 4 bases from V and 5 bases from J; bases unmatched to any gene: 4. The CDR3 covers 14 residues. The CDR3 sequence is CSATDRGRTGELFF. The CDR3, as DNA: TGCAGTGCTACTGACAGGGGGCGGACCGGGGAGCTGTTTTTT.

J is TRBJ2-3 and V is TRBV5-4, with no clear D. V was shortened by 4 bases and J by 1 base, with 10 bases between the two germline ends. The V gene's germline CDR1 is SGHNT and CDR2 YYREEE (reference sequence). The CDR3 spans 14 residues. Written as DNA, the CDR3 is TGTGCCAGCAGCGATAGAGCTGGCACAGATACGCAGTATTTT. This sequence encodes CASSDRAGTDTQYF.